This TCR beta chain was observed in a study of early T cells in non-severe SARS-CoV-2 infection. Study-level background: Investigators sequenced bulk RNA drawn from unsorted whole blood, and chains remained unpaired.

This clonotype was observed at least ten times. What it recognizes is unknown. TCRdb used MiXCR to reprocess the 5' RACE reads, holding one entry per CDR3 protein. The sample shows about 77,000 distinct CDR3 sequences, 8.5% to 10% of them seen only once. Trimming took 10 bases from V and 1 from J, leaving 13 bases between them. This CDR3 comprises 13 residues. Germline lookup yields CDR1 SGHAT and CDR2 FQNNGV. The study, taken as a whole, reports: Matching with VDJdb favored anti-spike CD8 responses (missing private and CD4 specificities).

The source of this sequence is an adult who was a healthcare worker with PCR-confirmed SARS-CoV-2 infection or an uninfected control (not recorded which). The sequencing input was whole blood. The J gene is TRBJ1-1, the V gene TRBV11-2; the D is unclear. DNA of the CDR3: TGTGCCATCCAGCTTCGGGGGAACACTGAAGCTTTCTTT. This translates into CAIQLRGNTEAFF. Combining the CDR3 with reference TRBV11-2 and TRBJ1-1 gives the whole variable domain EAGVAQSPRYKIIEKRQSVAFWCNPISGHATLYWYQQILGQGPKLLIQFQNNGVVDDSQLPKDRFSAERLKGVDSTLKIQPAKLEDSAVYLCAIQLRGNTEAFFGQGTRLTVV.